This TCR beta chain is from a study of response to subunit inactivated influenza vaccine. TCRdb used MiXCR to reprocess the RT-PCR reads, holding one entry per CDR3 protein. Counted here are a few hundred thousand distinct CDR3 sequences, 20% to 25% occurring once; the ten biggest clones make up more than 8.5%. This CDR3 comprises 14 residues. V was cut by 8 bases and J by 1 base, with 14 bases left in between. The germline V gene encodes CDR1 KGHSH and CDR2 LQKENI. General study findings and limits: Each seasonal influenza vaccination, the authors suggested, recruits few new T cells.

As for this clonotype: Antigen specificity is unknown.

The chain uses TRBV18 and TRBJ1-1; D remains ambiguous. The sequence was obtained from a man aged 50 to 69 who received an inactivated influenza vaccine. The source material was PBMCs from blood, sampled about 20 months after vaccination. As DNA, the CDR3 is TGTGCCAGCACCCTTTTTGACACGAACACTGAAGCTTTCTTT. Translating gives CASTLFDTNTEAFF.